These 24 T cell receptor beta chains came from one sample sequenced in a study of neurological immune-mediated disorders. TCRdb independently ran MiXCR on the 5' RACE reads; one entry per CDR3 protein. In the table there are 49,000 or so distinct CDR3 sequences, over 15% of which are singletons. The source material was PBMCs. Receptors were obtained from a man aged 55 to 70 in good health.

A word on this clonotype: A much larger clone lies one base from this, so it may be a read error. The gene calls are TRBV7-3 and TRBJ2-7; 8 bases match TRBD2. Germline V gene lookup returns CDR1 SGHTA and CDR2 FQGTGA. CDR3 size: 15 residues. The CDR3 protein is CAISSTSGRGNEQYF. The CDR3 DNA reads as TGTGCCATCAGCTCCACTAGCGGCCGGGGCAACGAGCAGTACTTC.

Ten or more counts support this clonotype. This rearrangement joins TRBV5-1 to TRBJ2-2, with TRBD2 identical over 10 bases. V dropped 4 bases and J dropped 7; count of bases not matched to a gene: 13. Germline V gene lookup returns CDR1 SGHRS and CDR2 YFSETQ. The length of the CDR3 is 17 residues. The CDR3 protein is CASSRGPSGSMNGELFF. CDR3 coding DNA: TGCGCCAGCAGCCGAGGGCCTAGCGGGAGTATGAACGGGGAGCTGTTTTTT.

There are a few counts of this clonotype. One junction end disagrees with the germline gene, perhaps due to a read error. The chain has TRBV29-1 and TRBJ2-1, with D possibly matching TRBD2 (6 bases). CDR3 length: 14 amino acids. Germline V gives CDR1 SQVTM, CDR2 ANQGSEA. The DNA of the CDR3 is TGTGGCGTTAGCTGGGACTTTAGGAACAATGAGCAGTTCTTC. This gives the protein CGVSWDFRNNEQFF.

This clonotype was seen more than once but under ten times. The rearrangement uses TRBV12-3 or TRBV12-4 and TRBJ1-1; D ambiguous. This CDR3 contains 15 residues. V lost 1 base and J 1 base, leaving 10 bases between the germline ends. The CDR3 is CASSLGSGGNTEAFF. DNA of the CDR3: TGTGCCAGCAGTTTAGGATCAGGTGGGAACACTGAAGCTTTCTTT.

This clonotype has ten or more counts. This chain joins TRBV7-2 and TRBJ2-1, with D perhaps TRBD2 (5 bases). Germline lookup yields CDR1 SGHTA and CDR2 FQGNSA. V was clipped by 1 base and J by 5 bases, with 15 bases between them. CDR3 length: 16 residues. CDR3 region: CASSLGPGLRNNEQFF. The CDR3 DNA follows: TGTGCCAGCAGCTTAGGCCCGGGATTAAGAAACAATGAGCAGTTCTTC.

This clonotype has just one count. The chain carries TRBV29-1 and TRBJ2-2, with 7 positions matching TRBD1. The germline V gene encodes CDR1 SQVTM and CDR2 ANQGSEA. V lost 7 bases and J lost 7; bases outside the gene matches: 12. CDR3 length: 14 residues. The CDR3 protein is CSAMWGTGVGELFF. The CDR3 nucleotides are TGCAGCGCCATGTGGGGAACAGGGGTCGGGGAGCTGTTTTTT.

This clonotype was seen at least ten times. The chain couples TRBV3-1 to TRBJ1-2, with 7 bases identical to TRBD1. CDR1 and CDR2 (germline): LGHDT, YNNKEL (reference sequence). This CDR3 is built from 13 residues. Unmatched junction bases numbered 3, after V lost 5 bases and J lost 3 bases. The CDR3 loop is CASSFGQDYGYTF. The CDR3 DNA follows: TGTGCCAGCAGCTTTGGACAGGACTATGGCTACACCTTC.

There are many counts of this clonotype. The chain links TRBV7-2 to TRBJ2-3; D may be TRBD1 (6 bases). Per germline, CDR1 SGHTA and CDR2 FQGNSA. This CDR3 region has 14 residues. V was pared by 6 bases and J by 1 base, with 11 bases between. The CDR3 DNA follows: TGTGCCAGCAGGAGGGGGTTAGGCACAGATACGCAGTATTTT. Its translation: CASRRGLGTDTQYF.

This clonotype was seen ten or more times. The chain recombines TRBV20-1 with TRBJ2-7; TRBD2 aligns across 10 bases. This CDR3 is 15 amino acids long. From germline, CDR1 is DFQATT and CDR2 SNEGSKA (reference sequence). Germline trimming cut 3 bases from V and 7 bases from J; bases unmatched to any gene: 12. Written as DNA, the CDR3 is TGCAGTGCTAGCCCCAACAGCGGGAGGGCAAGAGAGCAGTACTTC. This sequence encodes CSASPNSGRAREQYF.

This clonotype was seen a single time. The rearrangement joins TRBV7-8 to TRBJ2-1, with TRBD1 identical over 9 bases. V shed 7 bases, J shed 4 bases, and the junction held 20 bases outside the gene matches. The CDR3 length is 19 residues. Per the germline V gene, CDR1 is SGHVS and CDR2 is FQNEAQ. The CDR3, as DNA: TGTGCCAGCACCGAAGGAGCTACAGGGGGCTTCGGAATGTACAATGAGCAGTTCTTC. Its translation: CASTEGATGGFGMYNEQFF.

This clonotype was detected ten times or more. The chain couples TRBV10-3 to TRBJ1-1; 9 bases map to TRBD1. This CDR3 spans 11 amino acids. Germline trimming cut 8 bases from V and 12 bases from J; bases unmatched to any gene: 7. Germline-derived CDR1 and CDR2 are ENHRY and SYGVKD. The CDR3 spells CAISGTGRTFF. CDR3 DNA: TGTGCCATCTCTGGGACAGGGCGAACTTTCTTT.

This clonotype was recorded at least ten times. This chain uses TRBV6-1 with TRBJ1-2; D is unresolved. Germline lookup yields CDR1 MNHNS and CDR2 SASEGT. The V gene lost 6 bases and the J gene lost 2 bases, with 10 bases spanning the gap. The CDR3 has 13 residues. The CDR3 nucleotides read TGTGCCAGCAGCCCTAAGACAAACTATGGCTACACCTTC. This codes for CASSPKTNYGYTF.

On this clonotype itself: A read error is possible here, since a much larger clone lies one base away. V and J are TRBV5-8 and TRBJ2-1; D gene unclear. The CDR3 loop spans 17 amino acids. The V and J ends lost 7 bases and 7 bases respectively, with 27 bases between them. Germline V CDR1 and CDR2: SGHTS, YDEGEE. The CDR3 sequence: CASPSPTLGGKWNEQFF. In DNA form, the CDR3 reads TGTGCCAGCCCCTCTCCCACTTTGGGCGGAAAGTGGAATGAGCAGTTCTTC. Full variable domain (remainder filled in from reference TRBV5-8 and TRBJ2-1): EAGVTQSPTHLIKTRGQQATLRCSPISGHTSVYWYQQALGLGLQFLLWYDEGEERNRGNFPPRFSGRQFPNYSSELNVNALELEDSALYLCASPSPTLGGKWNEQFFGPGTRLTVL.

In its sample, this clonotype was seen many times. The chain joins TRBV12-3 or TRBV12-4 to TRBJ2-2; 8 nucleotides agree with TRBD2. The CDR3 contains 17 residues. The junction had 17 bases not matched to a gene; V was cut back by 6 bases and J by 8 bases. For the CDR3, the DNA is TGTGCCAGCAGAGACTCCCCGGGACTAGGCTCTTTTGGGGAGCTGTTTTTT. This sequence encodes CASRDSPGLGSFGELFF.

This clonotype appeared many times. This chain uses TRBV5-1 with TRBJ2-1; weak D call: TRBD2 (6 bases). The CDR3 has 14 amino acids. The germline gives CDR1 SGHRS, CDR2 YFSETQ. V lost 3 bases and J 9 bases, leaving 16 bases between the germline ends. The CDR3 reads CASSYSQRGGEQFF. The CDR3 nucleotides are TGCGCCAGCAGCTACTCACAGAGGGGAGGTGAGCAGTTCTTC.

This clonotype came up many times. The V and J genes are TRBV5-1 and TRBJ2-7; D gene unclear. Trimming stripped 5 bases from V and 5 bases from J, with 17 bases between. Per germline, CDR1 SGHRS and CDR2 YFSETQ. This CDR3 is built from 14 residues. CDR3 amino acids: CASRSAARPHEQYF. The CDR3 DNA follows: TGCGCCAGCAGGTCGGCGGCCAGACCTCACGAGCAGTACTTC.

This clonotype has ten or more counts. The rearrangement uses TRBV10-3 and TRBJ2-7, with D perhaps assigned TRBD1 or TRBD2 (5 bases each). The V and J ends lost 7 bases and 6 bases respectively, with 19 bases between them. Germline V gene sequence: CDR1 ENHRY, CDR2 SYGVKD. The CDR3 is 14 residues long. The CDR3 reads CAIKRGEGTGEQYF. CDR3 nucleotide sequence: TGTGCCATCAAAAGGGGAGAGGGGACGGGCGAGCAGTACTTC.

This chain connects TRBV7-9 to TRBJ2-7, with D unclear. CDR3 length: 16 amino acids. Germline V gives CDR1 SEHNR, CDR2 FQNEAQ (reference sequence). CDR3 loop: CTNSPRTWYGSYEQYF. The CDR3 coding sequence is TGTACCAACAGCCCCCGAACGTGGTATGGCTCCTACGAGCAGTACTTC.

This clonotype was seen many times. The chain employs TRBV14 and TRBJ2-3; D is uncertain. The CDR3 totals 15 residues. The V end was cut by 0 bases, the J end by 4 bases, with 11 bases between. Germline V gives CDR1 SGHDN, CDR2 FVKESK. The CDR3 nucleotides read TGTGCCAGCAGCCAAGAGTCTTATAGTTCAGATACGCAGTATTTT. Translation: CASSQESYSSDTQYF.

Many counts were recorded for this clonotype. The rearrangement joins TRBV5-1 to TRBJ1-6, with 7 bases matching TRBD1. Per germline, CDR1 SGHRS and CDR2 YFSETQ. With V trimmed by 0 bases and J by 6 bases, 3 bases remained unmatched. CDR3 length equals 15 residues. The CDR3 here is CASSLVGDSNSPLHF. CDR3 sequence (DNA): TGCGCCAGCAGCTTGGTCGGGGACAGTAATTCACCCCTCCACTTT.

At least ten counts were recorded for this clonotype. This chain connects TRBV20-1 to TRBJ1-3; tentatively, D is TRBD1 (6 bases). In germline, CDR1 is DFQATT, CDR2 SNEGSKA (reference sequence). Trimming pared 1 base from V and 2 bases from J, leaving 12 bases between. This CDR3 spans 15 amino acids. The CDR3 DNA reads TGCAGTGCTAGAGCCCCACAGGGTACTGGAAACACCATATATTTT. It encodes CSARAPQGTGNTIYF.

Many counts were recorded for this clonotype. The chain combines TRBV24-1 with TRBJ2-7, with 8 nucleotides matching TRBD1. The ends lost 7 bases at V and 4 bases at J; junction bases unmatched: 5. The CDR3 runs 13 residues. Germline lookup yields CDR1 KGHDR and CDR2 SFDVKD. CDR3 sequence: CATRDRVGYEQYF. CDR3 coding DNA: TGTGCCACCAGGGACAGGGTAGGGTACGAGCAGTACTTC.

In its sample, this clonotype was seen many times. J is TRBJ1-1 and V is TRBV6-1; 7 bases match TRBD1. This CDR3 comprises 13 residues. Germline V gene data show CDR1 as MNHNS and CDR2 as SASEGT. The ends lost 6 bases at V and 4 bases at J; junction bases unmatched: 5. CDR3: CASRLPGGTEAFF. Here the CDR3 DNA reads TGTGCCAGCAGGCTCCCAGGGGGCACTGAAGCTTTCTTT.

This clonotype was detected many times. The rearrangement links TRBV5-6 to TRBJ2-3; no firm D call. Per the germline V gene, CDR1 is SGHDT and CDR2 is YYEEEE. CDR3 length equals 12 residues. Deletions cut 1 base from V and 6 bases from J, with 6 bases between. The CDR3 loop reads CASSLSGDTQYF. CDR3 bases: TGTGCCAGCAGCTTGAGTGGGGATACGCAGTATTTT.